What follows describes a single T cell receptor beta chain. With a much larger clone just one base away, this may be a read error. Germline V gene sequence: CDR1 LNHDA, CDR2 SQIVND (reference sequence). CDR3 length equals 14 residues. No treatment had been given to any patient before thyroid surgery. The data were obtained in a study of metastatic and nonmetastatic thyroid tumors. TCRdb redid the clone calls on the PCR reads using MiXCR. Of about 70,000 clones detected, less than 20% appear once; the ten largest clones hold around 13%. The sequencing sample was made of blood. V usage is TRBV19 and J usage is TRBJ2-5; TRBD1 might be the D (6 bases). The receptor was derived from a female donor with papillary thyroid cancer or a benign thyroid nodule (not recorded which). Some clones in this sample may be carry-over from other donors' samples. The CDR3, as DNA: TGTGTCAGTAGTATAGCTGGACAGCAAGAGACCCAGTACTTC. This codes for CVSSIAGQQETQYF.